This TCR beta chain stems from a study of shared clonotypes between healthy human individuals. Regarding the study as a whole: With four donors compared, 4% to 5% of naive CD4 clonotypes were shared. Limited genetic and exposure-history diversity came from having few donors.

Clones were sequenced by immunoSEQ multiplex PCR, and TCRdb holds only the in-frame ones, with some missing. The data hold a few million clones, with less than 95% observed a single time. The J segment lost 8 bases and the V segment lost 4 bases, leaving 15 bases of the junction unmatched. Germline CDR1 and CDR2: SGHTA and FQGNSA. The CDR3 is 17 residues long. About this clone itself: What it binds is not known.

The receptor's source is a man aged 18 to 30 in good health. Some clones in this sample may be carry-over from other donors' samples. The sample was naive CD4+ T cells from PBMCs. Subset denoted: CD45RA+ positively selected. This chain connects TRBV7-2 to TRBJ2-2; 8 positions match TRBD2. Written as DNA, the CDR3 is TGTGCCAGCAGCTCCCCCGTTGTAGCGGGATATCTAGGGGAGCTGTTTTTT. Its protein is CASSSPVVAGYLGELFF.